The 10 T cell receptor beta chains in this list originate from one sample, sequenced in a study of CD8 T cells in Susac syndrome. An amount of RNA that ranged from roughly 0.5 to 1 ug was reverse transcribed with random hexamers. TCRdb independently ran MiXCR on the immunoSEQ multiplex PCR reads; one entry per CDR3 protein. The repertoire holds about 73,000 distinct CDR3 sequences, around 96% seen once, with approximately 0.4% in the top ten. Input material: CD8+ T cells from PBMCs. The origin of the receptors is a human donor with multiple sclerosis.

The chain employs TRBV29-1 and TRBJ2-2; TRBD2 might be the D (5 bases). Germline CDR1 and CDR2: SQVTM and ANQGSEA. The CDR3 loop spans 13 amino acids. The V end lost 4 bases, the J end lost 1 base, and 7 bases lay between the germline ends. As DNA, the CDR3 is TGCAGCGTTGCGGGAAAGAACACCGGGGAGCTGTTTTTT. Encoded protein: CSVAGKNTGELFF.

This clonotype has just one count. This chain joins TRBV27 and TRBJ1-4; D is unresolved. The length of the CDR3 is 13 residues. Trimming took off 6 bases at V and 8 bases at J, with 13 bases between the two ends. Germline loops: CDR1 MNHEY, CDR2 SMNVEV (reference sequence). CDR3 sequence (DNA): TGTGCCAGCAGCTTCGGGTTGGGAGAAAAACTGTTTTTT. Translated: CASSFGLGEKLFF.

For the CDR3, the DNA is TGTGCCAGCAGTCACGGGACAGGGGGCGCCATGAGGGACTATGGCTACACCTTC. It yields the protein CASSHGTGGAMRDYGYTF. The rearrangement uses TRBV6-5 and TRBJ1-2, with TRBD1 matching over 12 bases. Germline assignment: CDR1 MNHEY and CDR2 SVGAGI. The V segment lost 5 bases and the J segment 3 bases; nucleotides outside the gene matches: 13. The CDR3 contains 18 residues.

This chain uses TRBV7-9 with TRBJ1-4, with D hard to call. Germline V gene lookup returns CDR1 SEHNR and CDR2 FQNEAQ (reference sequence). Trimming shortened V by 1 base and J by 4 bases, and 4 bases separated the two germline ends. The CDR3 is 13 residues long. CDR3 sequence reads: CASSLGDNEKLFF. The CDR3 region has the DNA TGTGCCAGCAGCTTAGGAGATAATGAAAAACTGTTTTTT.

The chain joins TRBV5-1 to TRBJ1-5; 8 nucleotides agree with TRBD1. V lost 0 bases and J lost 7; bases outside the gene matches: 3. CDR3 size: 14 residues. CDR1 and CDR2 (germline): SGHRS, YFSETQ. DNA of the CDR3: TGCGCCAGCAGCTTGGAGGCAGGGGGCCAGCCCCAGCATTTT. The encoded protein is CASSLEAGGQPQHF.

J is TRBJ1-2 and V is TRBV6-2 or TRBV6-3, with D unclear. The CDR3 spans 14 residues. CDR1 is MNHEY and CDR2 is SVGEGT in the germline V gene. Trimming took 8 bases from V and 1 from J, leaving 14 bases between them. CDR3 protein: CASVPPGLNYGYTF. The CDR3 DNA follows: TGTGCCAGCGTACCTCCTGGACTTAACTATGGCTACACCTTC.

The chain couples TRBV5-6 to TRBJ2-2, with D maybe TRBD2 (5 bases). Germline V CDR1 and CDR2: SGHDT, YYEEEE. The CDR3 totals 13 residues. The ends were cut back, 5 bases at V and 3 bases at J, with 8 bases in the middle. The CDR3 loop is CASRAEDTGELFF. CDR3 DNA: TGTGCCAGCAGGGCGGAGGACACCGGGGAGCTGTTTTTT.

The chain carries TRBV2 and TRBJ2-1; D is uncertain. CDR3 length: 13 residues. V shed 3 bases and J shed 10 bases, with 13 bases lying between them. Germline CDR1 SNHLY, CDR2 FYNNEI. The CDR3 is CASSEDVPVEQFF. Written as DNA, the CDR3 is TGTGCCAGCAGTGAGGACGTGCCGGTAGAGCAGTTCTTC.

This sequence joins TRBV3-1 and TRBJ2-1; 10 bases align to TRBD2. V was clipped by 3 bases and J by 4 bases; unmatched bases: 12. The CDR3 is 18 amino acids. CDR1 is LGHDT, CDR2 YNNKEL, per germline (reference sequence). CDR3 sequence reads: CASSHVAGGFRSYNEQFF. The CDR3 coding sequence is TGTGCCAGCAGCCACGTAGCGGGGGGTTTCAGAAGTTACAATGAGCAGTTCTTC.

The CDR3 protein is CASSSSGGASYEQYF. The DNA for the CDR3 is TGTGCCAGCAGTTCTAGCGGGGGGGCCTCCTACGAGCAGTACTTC. This chain links TRBV27 with TRBJ2-7, with 12 nucleotides matching TRBD2. Germline assignment: CDR1 MNHEY and CDR2 SMNVEV (reference sequence). The CDR3 is made up of 15 amino acids. After removal of 4 bases from V and 0 bases from J, the junction contained 1 base not matched to a gene.